The clone carrying this T cell receptor beta chain was recorded at least ten times. Its antigen is undetermined. These data belong to a study of CD8 T cells in ankylosing spondylitis. Germline-derived CDR1 and CDR2 are SGDLS and YYNGEE. V lost 0 bases and J 3 bases, leaving 10 bases between the germline ends. The CDR3 totals 14 residues. The study's findings and limits: Within matched ankylosing spondylitis synovial fluid, disease-linked clones were reportedly significantly enriched. Blood from ankylosing spondylitis patients appeared to carry a characteristic eight-variant TCR beta motif.

From the 5' RACE reads, TCRdb called clonotypes with MiXCR, one entry per CDR3 protein. The sample records roughly 42,000 distinct CDR3 sequences, roughly 2.5% being singletons. The clonotype comes from a male donor with ankylosing spondylitis or in good health (not recorded which). Material: blood, either unsorted or a sorted T cell fraction (not recorded which). The V call is TRBV9, the J call TRBJ2-7, with D possibly being TRBD1 (6 bases). The CDR3 here is CASSVDLRGYEQYF. Written as DNA, the CDR3 is TGTGCCAGCAGCGTAGATCTCAGGGGCTACGAGCAGTACTTC.